Detailed here is one TCR beta chain. Its antigen is not known. The data derive from a study of OX40 agonist ivuxolimab in advanced cancers. General study points: The 0.1-3.0 mg/kg partial responders had among the lowest clonal expansion.

The J segment lost 4 bases and the V segment lost 8 bases, leaving 6 bases of the junction unmatched. There are 14 residues in the CDR3. Germline V gene lookup returns CDR1 MNHNS and CDR2 SASEGT. This table comes from immunoSEQ multiplex PCR, and its TCRdb copy is limited to in-frame clones, with some not included. The sample carries more than 65,000 clones, around 88% recorded once. Sequenced here: CD4+ or CD8+ T cells sorted from blood, sampled in a trial of the OX40 agonist ivuxolimab. The receptor was isolated from an adult with an advanced solid tumor such as melanoma, head and neck, liver or kidney cancer. The rearrangement joins TRBV6-1 to TRBJ1-2; 11 positions agree with TRBD1. CDR3 amino acids: CASLRDRGFYGYTF. The CDR3 DNA reads TGTGCCAGCCTCCGGGACAGGGGGTTCTATGGCTACACCTTC.